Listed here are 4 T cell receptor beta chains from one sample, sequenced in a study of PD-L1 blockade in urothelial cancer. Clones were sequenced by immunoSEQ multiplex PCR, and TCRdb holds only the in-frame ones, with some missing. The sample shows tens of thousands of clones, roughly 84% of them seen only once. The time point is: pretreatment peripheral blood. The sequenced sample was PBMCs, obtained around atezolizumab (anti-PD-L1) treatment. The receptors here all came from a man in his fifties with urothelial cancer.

Written as DNA, the CDR3 is TGTGCCAGCAGCTTAGTCCTAGCGGGGGGGTTTTACAATGAGCAGTTCTTC. Translating it yields CASSLVLAGGFYNEQFF. The rearrangement uses TRBV11-2 and TRBJ2-1, with 12 bases matching TRBD2. This CDR3 contains 17 residues. The V gene end was trimmed by 1 base and the J gene end by 4 bases; junction bases not matched to a gene: 5. CDR1 SGHAT and CDR2 FQNNGV come from the germline V gene.

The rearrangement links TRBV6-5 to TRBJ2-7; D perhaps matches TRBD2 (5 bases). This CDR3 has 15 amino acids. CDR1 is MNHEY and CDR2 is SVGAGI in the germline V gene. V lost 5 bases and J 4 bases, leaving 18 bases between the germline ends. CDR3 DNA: TGTGCCAGCAGTACCGACACACGGGGAGAGTACGAGCAGTACTTC. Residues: CASSTDTRGEYEQYF.

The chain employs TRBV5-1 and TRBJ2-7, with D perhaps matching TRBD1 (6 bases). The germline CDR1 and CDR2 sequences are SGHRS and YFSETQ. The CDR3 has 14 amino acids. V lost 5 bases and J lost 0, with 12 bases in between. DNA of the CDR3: TGCGCCAGCAGATGGTCGGACAGCTCCTACGAGCAGTACTTC. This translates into CASRWSDSSYEQYF.

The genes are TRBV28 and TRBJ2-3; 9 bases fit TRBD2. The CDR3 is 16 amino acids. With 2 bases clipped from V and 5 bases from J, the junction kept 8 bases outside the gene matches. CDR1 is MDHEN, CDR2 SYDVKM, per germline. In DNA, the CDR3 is TGTGCCAGCAGTTTAGCTGTGGCGGGAGGGAGAGATACGCAGTATTTT. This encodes CASSLAVAGGRDTQYF.